Presented here are 2 T cell receptor beta chains from one specimen sequenced in a study of blood T cell repertoires in COVID-19. Assay used: immunoSEQ multiplex PCR; TCRdb lists only in-frame clones, some missing. The sample has roughly 230,000 clones, roughly 91% seen once; the top ten hold more than 7%. The sample consisted of PBMCs or T cells enriched from blood (not recorded which). The receptors were gathered from a man aged 30 to 45 in a cohort exposed to, infected with or recovered from COVID-19 (not recorded which).

The table lists this clone with a few counts. CDR3 nucleotides: TGTGCCAGCAGTTCGATAGGACTAGCGAAATACGAGCAGTACTTC. Translated, it gives CASSSIGLAKYEQYF. The chain recombines TRBV28 with TRBJ2-7; 9 bases are a match to TRBD2. The germline V gene has CDR1 MDHEN and CDR2 SYDVKM. The CDR3 runs 15 residues. V lost 4 bases to trimming and J lost 4 bases; unmatched junction nucleotides: 8.

The chain is built from TRBV28 and TRBJ1-2; D is ambiguous. The CDR3 is made up of 12 amino acids. Trimming pared 3 bases from V and 1 base from J, leaving 3 bases between. CDR1 MDHEN and CDR2 SYDVKM come from the germline V gene. CDR3 sequence reads: CASSFSNYGYTF. As DNA, the CDR3 is TGTGCCAGCAGTTTTAGTAACTATGGCTACACCTTC.